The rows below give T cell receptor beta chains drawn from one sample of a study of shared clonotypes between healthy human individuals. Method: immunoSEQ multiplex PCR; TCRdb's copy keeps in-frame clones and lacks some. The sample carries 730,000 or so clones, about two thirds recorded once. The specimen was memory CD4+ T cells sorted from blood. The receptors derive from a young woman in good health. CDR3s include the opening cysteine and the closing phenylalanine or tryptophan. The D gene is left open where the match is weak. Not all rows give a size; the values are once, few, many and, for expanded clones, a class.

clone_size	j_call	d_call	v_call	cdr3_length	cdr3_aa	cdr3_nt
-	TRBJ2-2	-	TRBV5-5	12	CASSLVPGELFF	TGTGCCAGCAGCTTGGTCCCCGGGGAGCTGTTTTTT
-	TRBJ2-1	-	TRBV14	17	CASSQDYLAPGSNEQFF	TGTGCCAGCAGCCAAGATTATCTAGCCCCAGGTTCCAATGAGCAGTTCTTC
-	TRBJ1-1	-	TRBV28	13	CASSWATRGVAFF	TGTGCCAGCAGTTGGGCCACACGGGGGGTAGCTTTCTTT
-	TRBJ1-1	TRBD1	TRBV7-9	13	CASSLADRAEAFF	TGTGCCAGCAGCTTAGCGGACAGGGCTGAAGCTTTCTTT
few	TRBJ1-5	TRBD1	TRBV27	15	CASRPGGHSNQPQHF	TGTGCCAGCAGGCCAGGGGGCCATAGCAATCAGCCCCAGCATTTT
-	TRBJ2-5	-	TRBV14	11	CASIRWETQYF	TGTGCCAGCATCCGTTGGGAGACCCAGTACTTC
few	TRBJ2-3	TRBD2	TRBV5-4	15	CASSTGTSGADTQYF	TGTGCCAGCAGCACCGGGACTAGCGGGGCAGATACGCAGTATTTT
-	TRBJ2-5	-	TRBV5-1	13	CASSIQGRETQYF	TGCGCCAGCAGCATCCAGGGAAGGGAGACCCAGTACTTC
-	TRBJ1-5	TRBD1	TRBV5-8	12	CASSSGGQPQHF	TGTGCCAGCAGCTCAGGGGGGCAGCCCCAGCATTTT
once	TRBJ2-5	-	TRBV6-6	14	CASSQDRQKETQYF	TGTGCCAGCAGTCAAGATAGACAGAAAGAGACCCAGTACTTC
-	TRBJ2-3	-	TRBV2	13	CASSEEATDTQYF	TGTGCCAGCAGTGAAGAAGCGACAGATACGCAGTATTTT
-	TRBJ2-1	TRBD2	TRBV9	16	CASSARASGTYNEQFF	TGTGCCAGCAGCGCGCGAGCTAGCGGGACATACAATGAGCAGTTCTTC
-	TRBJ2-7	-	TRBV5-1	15	CASSLGGTWTYEQYF	TGCGCCAGCAGCTTGGGCGGGACCTGGACTTACGAGCAGTACTTC
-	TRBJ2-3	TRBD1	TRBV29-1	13	CSVDGQGPDTQYF	TGCAGCGTTGACGGACAGGGCCCAGATACGCAGTATTTT
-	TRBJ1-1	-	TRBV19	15	CASSMVGGRGTEAFF	TGTGCCAGTAGTATGGTAGGAGGGAGGGGCACTGAAGCTTTCTTT
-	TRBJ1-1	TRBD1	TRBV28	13	CASSTGQGTEAFF	TGTGCCAGCAGTACGGGACAGGGAACTGAAGCTTTCTTT
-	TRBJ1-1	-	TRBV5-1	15	CASSYTGTSGTEAFF	TGCGCCAGCAGCTACACAGGGACGAGTGGCACTGAAGCTTTCTTT
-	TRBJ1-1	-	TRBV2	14	CASSDAFLNTEAFF	TGTGCCAGCAGTGATGCGTTTCTGAACACTGAAGCTTTCTTT
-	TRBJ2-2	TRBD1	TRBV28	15	CASSLGDRDTGELFF	TGTGCCAGCAGTTTAGGGGACAGGGATACCGGGGAGCTGTTTTTT
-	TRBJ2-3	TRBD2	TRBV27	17	CASSLGKREESTDTQYF	TGTGCCAGCAGTTTAGGGAAGCGGGAGGAGAGCACAGATACGCAGTATTTT
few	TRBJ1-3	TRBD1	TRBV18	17	CASSPKTGGSSGNTIYF	TGTGCCAGCTCACCCAAGACAGGGGGTTCCTCTGGAAACACCATATATTTT
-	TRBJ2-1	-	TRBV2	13	CASKVYRGNEQFF	TGTGCCAGCAAGGTATATAGGGGTAATGAGCAGTTCTTC
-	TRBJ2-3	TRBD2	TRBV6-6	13	CASGLAGTDTQYF	TGTGCCAGCGGACTAGCGGGCACAGATACGCAGTATTTT
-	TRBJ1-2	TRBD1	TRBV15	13	CATNPGDRVGYTF	TGTGCCACCAACCCAGGGGACAGGGTTGGCTACACCTTC
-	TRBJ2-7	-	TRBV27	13	CATGGYRSYEQYF	TGTGCCACCGGAGGCTACCGCTCCTACGAGCAGTACTTC
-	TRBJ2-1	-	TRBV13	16	CASSFNRGASYNEQFF	TGTGCCAGCAGCTTCAATAGGGGAGCCTCCTACAATGAGCAGTTCTTC
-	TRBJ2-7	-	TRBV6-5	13	CASSYSLSYEQYF	TGTGCCAGCAGTTACTCACTCTCCTACGAGCAGTACTTC
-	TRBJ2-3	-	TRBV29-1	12	CSQSAGQGPQYF	TGCAGCCAGTCAGCTGGTCAGGGCCCGCAGTATTTT
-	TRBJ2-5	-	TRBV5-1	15	CASSSRTASQETQYF	TGCGCCAGCAGCTCCCGGACAGCATCCCAAGAGACCCAGTACTTC
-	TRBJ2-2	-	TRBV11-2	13	CASSSSNTGELFF	TGTGCCAGCAGCTCCAGCAACACCGGGGAGCTGTTTTTT
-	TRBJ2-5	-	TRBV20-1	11	CSASGQETQYF	TGCAGTGCTTCCGGGCAAGAGACCCAGTACTTC
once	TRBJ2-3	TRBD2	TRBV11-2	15	CASSLSGRVPDTQYF	TGTGCCAGCAGCCTTAGCGGGAGGGTTCCAGATACGCAGTATTTT
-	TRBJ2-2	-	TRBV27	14	CASSSQPNTGELFF	TGTGCCAGCAGTTCCCAACCGAACACCGGGGAGCTGTTTTTT
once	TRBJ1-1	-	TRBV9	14	CASSATTRLSEAFF	TGTGCCAGCAGCGCCACTACGCGGCTGTCGGAAGCTTTCTTT
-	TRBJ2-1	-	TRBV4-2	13	CASSGVSYNEQFF	TGTGCCAGCAGCGGCGTCTCCTACAATGAGCAGTTCTTC
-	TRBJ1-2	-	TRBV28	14	CASTFGPTNYGYTF	TGTGCCAGCACCTTCGGGCCGACTAACTATGGCTACACCTTC
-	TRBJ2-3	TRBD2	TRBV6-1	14	CASGGGGSTDTQYF	TGTGCCAGCGGGGGGGGAGGCAGCACAGATACGCAGTATTTT
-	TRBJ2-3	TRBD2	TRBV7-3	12	CARLSGSDTQYF	TGTGCCAGGCTTAGCGGGAGTGATACGCAGTATTTT
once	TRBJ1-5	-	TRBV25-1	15	CANPFEDGSNQPQHF	TGTGCCAACCCTTTTGAGGACGGTAGCAATCAGCCCCAGCATTTT
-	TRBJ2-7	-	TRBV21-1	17	CASSKVANLAGGDEQYF	TGTGCCAGCAGCAAAGTGGCAAACCTAGCGGGAGGTGATGAGCAGTACTTC